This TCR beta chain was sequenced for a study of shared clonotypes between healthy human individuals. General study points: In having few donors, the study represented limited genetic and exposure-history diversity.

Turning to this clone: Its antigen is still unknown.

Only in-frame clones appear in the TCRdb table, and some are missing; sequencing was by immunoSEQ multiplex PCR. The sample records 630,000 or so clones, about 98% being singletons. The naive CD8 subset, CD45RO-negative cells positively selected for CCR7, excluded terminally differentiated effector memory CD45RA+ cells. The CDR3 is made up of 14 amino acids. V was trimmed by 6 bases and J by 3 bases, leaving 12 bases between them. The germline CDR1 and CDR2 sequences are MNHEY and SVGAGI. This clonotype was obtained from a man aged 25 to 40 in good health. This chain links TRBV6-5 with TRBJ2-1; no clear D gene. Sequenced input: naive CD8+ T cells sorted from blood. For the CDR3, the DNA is TGTGCCAGCAGCCCCGTTACCGTCTACAATGAGCAGTTCTTC. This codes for CASSPVTVYNEQFF.